This T cell receptor beta chain was documented in a study of blood T cell repertoires in COVID-19. The ends were cut back, 1 base at V and 3 bases at J, with 6 bases in the middle. CDR3 size: 13 residues. Germline V gene sequence: CDR1 LNHNV, CDR2 YYDKDF (reference sequence). TCRdb's copy holds only in-frame clones and misses some; the assay was immunoSEQ multiplex PCR. The data contain roughly 71,000 clones, roughly 83% of them singletons. The rearrangement uses TRBV15 and TRBJ1-1; no clear D. Sequencing was performed on peripheral blood. This TCR was recovered from a man aged 45-60 years with active COVID-19. Here the CDR3 reads CATSRGGDTEAFF. CDR3 coding DNA: TGTGCCACCAGCAGAGGGGGAGACACTGAAGCTTTCTTT.